This paragraph reports one T cell receptor beta chain. These data are taken from a study of graft-versus-host responses after intestinal transplantation. To release intraepithelial and lamina propria lymphocytes, the graft tissue was processed. The CDR3 spans 12 residues. CDR1 is WSHSY, CDR2 SAAADI, per germline. Produced via immunoSEQ multiplex PCR; TCRdb's table is partial and in-frame only. The data show fewer than 9,500 clones, approximately 79% seen once. The sequence came from a human patient who received an intestinal transplant, so some T cells may come from the graft donor. The chain combines TRBV10-2 with TRBJ2-5; D not certain. Near its end, the DNA agrees better with TRBJ2-7, so the J call may be wrong. This material consisted of ileum tissue, taken 494 days after intestinal transplant. The CDR3 protein is CASTEGLREQYF. The CDR3 coding sequence is TGCGCCAGCACCGAAGGTTTGCGCGAGCAGTACTTC.